A single sample gave rise to the 21 T cell receptor beta chains below, sequenced in a study of T cell changes during pregnancy in multiple sclerosis. This table comes from immunoSEQ multiplex PCR, and its TCRdb copy is limited to in-frame clones, with some not included. The sample consists of 40,000 to 60,000 clones, under 90% of them appearing once. Material: peripheral blood, obtained in the first trimester of pregnancy. These receptor sequences come from a female donor in good health, enrolled as a control in a pregnancy study.

V and J are TRBV7-9 and TRBJ1-2; D may be TRBD1 (6 bases). The germline gives CDR1 SEHNR, CDR2 FQNEAQ (reference sequence). The CDR3 is 14 residues long. V was trimmed by 0 bases and J by 6 bases, leaving 11 bases between them. The CDR3 DNA sequence: TGTGCCAGCAGCTTAGCGCCAGGGGACCATGGCTACACCTTC. Protein: CASSLAPGDHGYTF.

This clone was observed once. The chain couples TRBV30 to TRBJ2-2; weak D call: TRBD2 (6 bases). CDR1 is GTSNPN and CDR2 is SVGIG in the germline V gene (reference sequence). The CDR3 is made up of 17 amino acids. Trimming took 2 bases from V and 3 from J, leaving 19 bases between them. CDR3 amino acids: CAWSYYAEGMDTGELFF. CDR3 nucleotides: TGTGCCTGGAGTTACTATGCGGAGGGGATGGACACCGGGGAGCTGTTTTTT.

The V call is TRBV7-2, the J call TRBJ2-7, with 7 bases matching TRBD1. CDR1 SGHTA and CDR2 FQGNSA come from the germline V gene. V dropped 5 bases and J dropped 4; count of bases not matched to a gene: 8. This CDR3 contains 14 residues. CDR3 in amino acids: CASSRWGTVYEQYF. CDR3 coding DNA: TGTGCCAGCAGCCGTTGGGGGACAGTGTACGAGCAGTACTTC.

V gene TRBV7-9 combines with J gene TRBJ2-3; the match to TRBD1 covers 10 bases. Trimming cost V 6 bases and J 3 bases; bases outside gene matches: 9. The germline CDR1 and CDR2 sequences are SEHNR and FQNEAQ (reference sequence). The CDR3 is 16 amino acids. In nucleotides, the CDR3 is TGTGCCAGCAGTTCTAGACAGGGGGCCTTGACAGATACGCAGTATTTT. Encoded protein: CASSSRQGALTDTQYF.

The rearrangement joins TRBV19 to TRBJ2-5, with 7 nucleotides matching TRBD2. The CDR3 has 14 residues. V shed 5 bases and J 5 bases; nucleotides not matched to a gene: 8. Germline CDR1 reads LNHDA; CDR2 reads SQIVND (reference sequence). Here the CDR3 reads CASSRPGGPETQYF. CDR3 nucleotides: TGTGCCAGTAGTCGGCCGGGAGGCCCGGAGACCCAGTACTTC. Using reference TRBV19 and TRBJ2-5 for the parts outside the CDR3, the full variable domain is DGGITQSPKYLFRKEGQNVTLSCEQNLNHDAMYWYRQDPGQGLRLIYYSQIVNDFQKGDIAEGYSVSREKKESFPLTVTSAQKNPTAFYLCASSRPGGPETQYFGPGTRLLVL.

The genes are TRBV5-6 and TRBJ1-2, with D perhaps TRBD1 (5 bases). With 1 base removed from V and 0 bases from J, the gap between germline ends came to 7 bases. This CDR3 is 14 amino acids long. The germline CDR1 and CDR2 sequences are SGHDT and YYEEEE. The CDR3 coding sequence is TGTGCCAGCAGCTTGAAGACAGCTAACTATGGCTACACCTTC. Translation gives CASSLKTANYGYTF.

The gene calls are TRBV27 and TRBJ2-3; no reliable D call. Looked up from germline, CDR1 is MNHEY and CDR2 is SMNVEV (reference sequence). Trimming pared 7 bases from V and 4 bases from J, leaving 9 bases between. The CDR3 sequence is 12 residues long. The CDR3 region is CASTSSADTQYF. CDR3 in DNA: TGTGCCAGCACGAGCAGCGCAGATACGCAGTATTTT.

The CDR3 region is CASSESLRDRGSYGYTF. The CDR3 DNA reads as TGCGCCAGCAGTGAGTCACTCCGGGACAGGGGAAGCTATGGCTACACCTTC. The chain couples TRBV10-1 to TRBJ1-2; 10 bases align to TRBD1. The V segment lost 0 bases and the J segment 4 bases; nucleotides outside the gene matches: 8. CDR3 size: 17 residues. CDR1 is WNHNN, CDR2 SYGVQD, per germline (reference sequence).

The genes are TRBV6-1 and TRBJ1-1; 8 bases are shared with TRBD1. CDR3 length: 18 amino acids. Trimming at V came to 5 bases and at J to 4 bases, leaving 18 bases not matched to a gene. Germline V gene data show CDR1 as MNHNS and CDR2 as SASEGT. CDR3 bases: TGTGCCAGCAGTCAAGAGGCCCGGGACAGGTTCCTTCTCACTGAAGCTTTCTTT. Translation gives CASSQEARDRFLLTEAFF.

This sequence joins TRBV7-2 and TRBJ2-5; TRBD1 matches at 8 bases. The CDR3 has 15 amino acids. The J segment lost 7 bases and the V segment lost 5 bases, leaving 12 bases of the junction unmatched. Germline-derived CDR1 and CDR2 are SGHTA and FQGNSA. CDR3 DNA: TGTGCCAGCAGCCCCCTGGCAGGGGGCAGGGGGACCCAGTACTTC. As protein: CASSPLAGGRGTQYF.

V gene TRBV7-3 combines with J gene TRBJ2-5; 10 nucleotides align to TRBD1. Germline V gene sequence: CDR1 SGHTA, CDR2 FQGTGA. Trimming cost V 5 bases and J 4 bases; bases outside gene matches: 16. This CDR3 is 18 amino acids long. Here the CDR3 reads CASSPGYGTGAKGETQYF. In DNA form, the CDR3 reads TGTGCCAGCAGCCCGGGCTATGGGACAGGGGCGAAGGGAGAGACCCAGTACTTC.

The V and J genes are TRBV9 and TRBJ2-5, with 10 nucleotides matching TRBD2. J was trimmed by 4 bases and V by 0 bases; bases with no gene match: 6. The CDR3 loop spans 16 amino acids. Germline V CDR1 and CDR2: SGDLS, YYNGEE. The CDR3 sequence: CASSVGLAGVRETQYF. The CDR3 nucleotides read TGTGCCAGCAGCGTAGGGCTAGCGGGGGTTCGAGAGACCCAGTACTTC. Variable domain in full (rest from reference TRBV9 and TRBJ2-5): DSGVTQTPKHLITATGQRVTLRCSPRSGDLSVYWYQQSLDQGLQFLIQYYNGEERAKGNILERFSAQQFPDLHSELNLSSLELGDSALYFCASSVGLAGVRETQYFGPGTRLLVL.

The V and J genes are TRBV5-8 and TRBJ1-1; 9 bases are a match to TRBD1. This CDR3 region has 15 residues. Trimming removed 1 base from V and 3 bases from J; junction bases left unmatched: 4. From germline, CDR1 is SGHTS and CDR2 YDEGEE. For the CDR3, the DNA is TGTGCCAGCAGCTTGACAGGGGGCGCGTACACTGAAGCTTTCTTT. Its translation: CASSLTGGAYTEAFF.

The chain joins TRBV27 to TRBJ2-1; 9 positions agree with TRBD2. Germline V gene data show CDR1 as MNHEY and CDR2 as SMNVEV (reference sequence). The CDR3 length is 14 residues. J was trimmed by 9 bases and V by 3 bases; bases with no gene match: 6. CDR3 region: CASSFGGRASEQFF. The CDR3 bases are TGTGCCAGCAGTTTTGGCGGGAGGGCCTCTGAGCAGTTCTTC.

The chain links TRBV9 to TRBJ2-3, with D perhaps matching TRBD2 (6 bases). Germline V gene lookup returns CDR1 SGDLS and CDR2 YYNGEE. The CDR3 consists of 17 residues. Trimming pared 3 bases from V and 6 bases from J, leaving 23 bases between. The CDR3 is CASSAIPGLPWVDTQYF. The CDR3 nucleotides read TGTGCCAGCAGCGCAATTCCGGGACTCCCATGGGTCGATACGCAGTATTTT. Combining the CDR3 with reference TRBV9 and TRBJ2-3 gives the whole variable domain DSGVTQTPKHLITATGQRVTLRCSPRSGDLSVYWYQQSLDQGLQFLIQYYNGEERAKGNILERFSAQQFPDLHSELNLSSLELGDSALYFCASSAIPGLPWVDTQYFGPGTRLTVL.

This clone was seen just once. The chain employs TRBV18 and TRBJ2-7; 13 nucleotides line up with TRBD2. This CDR3 comprises 16 residues. Germline V gene sequence: CDR1 KGHSH, CDR2 LQKENI. V trimming: 3 bases; J trimming: 2 bases; junction bases outside the gene matches: 4. This CDR3 is CASSPGTSGTTYEQYF. CDR3 DNA sequence: TGTGCCAGCTCACCCGGGACTAGCGGGACCACCTACGAGCAGTACTTC.

The chain has TRBV15 and TRBJ1-5; D perhaps matches TRBD1 (5 bases). This CDR3 is 15 amino acids long. Per germline, CDR1 LNHNV and CDR2 YYDKDF (reference sequence). Trimming took off 6 bases at V and 0 bases at J, with 12 bases between the two ends. The CDR3 DNA sequence: TGTGCCACCAGGGGGGGAGAATATAGCAATCAGCCCCAGCATTTT. The encoded protein is CATRGGEYSNQPQHF.

The chain is built from TRBV11-2 and TRBJ2-7; TRBD2 matches 13 bases. In germline, CDR1 is SGHAT, CDR2 FQNNGV. The CDR3 sequence is 15 residues long. V gave up 5 bases and J gave up 4 bases; unmatched junction bases: 5. CDR3 sequence reads: CASSATSGGGYEQYF. Here the CDR3 DNA reads TGTGCCAGCAGCGCAACTAGCGGGGGGGGTTACGAGCAGTACTTC.

The rearrangement uses TRBV18 and TRBJ1-1; D gene ambiguous. Per the germline V gene, CDR1 is KGHSH and CDR2 is LQKENI. The CDR3 totals 14 residues. The ends were cut back, 3 bases at V and 1 base at J, with 9 bases in the middle. CDR3: CASSPATGNTEAFF. The CDR3 coding sequence is TGTGCCAGCTCACCCGCGACGGGGAACACTGAAGCTTTCTTT.

The V call is TRBV12-5, the J call TRBJ1-5; D gene unclear. CDR1 is LGHNT, CDR2 FRNRAP, per germline. Trimming took off 1 base at V and 4 bases at J, with 8 bases between the two ends. CDR3 length equals 14 residues. The CDR3 DNA is TGTGCTAGTGGTTTGGGCGGCCGGAATCAGCCCCAGCATTTT. Its translation is CASGLGGRNQPQHF.

J is TRBJ2-1 and V is TRBV6-4; 12 positions agree with TRBD2. The length of the CDR3 is 15 residues. Losses at the gene ends were 6 bases for V and 8 bases for J; bases not matched to a gene: 8. Germline CDR1 reads MRHNA; CDR2 reads SNTAGT. CDR3 DNA: TGTGCCAGCAGCCCTTCTAGCGGGGGGGCCCATGAGCAGTTCTTC. Translation gives CASSPSSGGAHEQFF.